The 19 T cell receptor beta chains listed next were all sequenced from one sample in a study of shared clonotypes between healthy human individuals. Sequenced by immunoSEQ multiplex PCR; TCRdb stores in-frame clones only, minus some. The sample contains roughly 2.2 million clones, 85% to 95% of which appear only once. The sample comprised naive CD4+ T cells from PBMCs. Subset here: CD45RA+ positively selected. The receptors stem from a man aged 18-30 years in good health. Some clones in this sample may be carry-over from other donors' samples.

J is TRBJ1-1 and V is TRBV11-2; no definite D call. V lost 3 bases, J lost 6 bases, and 17 bases lay in between. Germline V gives CDR1 SGHAT, CDR2 FQNNGV. The CDR3 consists of 15 residues. The CDR3 nucleotides read TGTGCCAGCAGCTTTTCGACGTTCCCCGGGGCTGAAGCTTTCTTT. Translating it yields CASSFSTFPGAEAFF.

The rearrangement uses TRBV7-8 and TRBJ2-5, with D tentatively TRBD1 (6 bases). The germline CDR1 and CDR2 sequences are SGHVS and FQNEAQ. Trimming removed 2 bases at V and 0 bases at J, with 7 bases between. The CDR3 consists of 14 residues. The chain's CDR3 is CASSLQGYQETQYF. CDR3 bases: TGTGCCAGCAGCTTACAGGGGTACCAAGAGACCCAGTACTTC. The full variable domain, with the rest looked up from reference TRBV7-8 and TRBJ2-5, is GAGVSQSPRYKVAKRGQDVALRCDPISGHVSLFWYQQALGQGPEFLTYFQNEAQLDKSGLPSDRFFAERPEGSVSTLKIQRTQQEDSAVYLCASSLQGYQETQYFGPGTRLLVL.

The sample holds one count of this clone. Different DNA sequences within this sample yield the same CDR3. The chain carries TRBV19 and TRBJ2-7, with 8 bases identical to TRBD2. The CDR3 length is 14 residues. From germline, CDR1 is LNHDA and CDR2 SQIVND (reference sequence). Unmatched junction bases numbered 3, after V lost 5 bases and J lost 0 bases. The CDR3 sequence is CASSLSGSSYEQYF. DNA of the CDR3: TGTGCCAGTAGTCTGAGCGGGAGCTCCTACGAGCAGTACTTC. Using reference TRBV19 and TRBJ2-7 for the parts outside the CDR3, the full variable domain is DGGITQSPKYLFRKEGQNVTLSCEQNLNHDAMYWYRQDPGQGLRLIYYSQIVNDFQKGDIAEGYSVSREKKESFPLTVTSAQKNPTAFYLCASSLSGSSYEQYFGPGTRLTVT.

Concerning this clone: At one end, the junction sequence differs from germline, possibly due to a read error. V usage is TRBV7-9 and J usage is TRBJ2-1, with D unclear. This CDR3 region has 9 residues. CDR1 and CDR2 (germline): SEHNR, FQNEAQ (reference sequence). The CDR3 DNA reads as TGTGCCAGCAGTCAGATCCTGGTCTTC. As protein: CASSQILVF.

To note about this clone: The identical CDR3 is also encoded by other nucleotide sequences in the sample. The genes are TRBV5-6 and TRBJ1-5; D not certain. CDR1 and CDR2 from the germline V gene are SGHDT and YYEEEE. The CDR3 is 13 residues long. The ends were cut back, 0 bases at V and 4 bases at J, with 5 bases in the middle. CDR3 in DNA: TGTGCCAGCAGCTTGGGTCCAAATCAGCCCCAGCATTTT. It translates to CASSLGPNQPQHF.

The chain uses TRBV10-3 and TRBJ1-2; D not certain. The V gene's germline CDR1 is ENHRY and CDR2 SYGVKD. Trimming removed 0 bases from V and 4 bases from J, with 12 bases in between. This CDR3 contains 15 residues. DNA for the CDR3: TGTGCCATCAGTGAGTCCGTTGAGGGTAGCTATGGCTACACCTTC. Protein product: CAISESVEGSYGYTF.

J is TRBJ2-5 and V is TRBV4-1; D uncertain. The CDR3 is made up of 16 amino acids. CDR1 is MGHRA and CDR2 is YSYEKL in the germline V gene. V dropped 1 base and J dropped 2 bases, with 14 bases sitting between them. The CDR3 DNA reads as TGCGCCAGCAGCCAAGTGCTCGGAAGTCCACAAGAGACCCAGTACTTC. Translating gives CASSQVLGSPQETQYF.

This chain joins TRBV4-1 and TRBJ1-2, with a possible D match to TRBD1 (5 bases). This CDR3 is 14 amino acids long. Germline V gene lookup returns CDR1 MGHRA and CDR2 YSYEKL. Trimming took 0 bases from V and 2 from J, leaving 7 bases between them. The CDR3 DNA reads TGCGCCAGCAGCCAAGATCCAGGGAACTATGGCTACACCTTC. This encodes CASSQDPGNYGYTF.

The V and J genes are TRBV2 and TRBJ2-2; 7 bases agree with TRBD1. V gave up 6 bases and J gave up 6 bases; unmatched junction bases: 7. The CDR3 contains 14 residues. The germline V gene encodes CDR1 SNHLY and CDR2 FYNNEI. CDR3 loop: CASRDRRGAGELFF. The CDR3 nucleotides are TGTGCCAGCAGGGACAGGAGAGGGGCCGGGGAGCTGTTTTTT.

The chain carries TRBV5-4 and TRBJ2-7; the D gene is possibly TRBD1 (6 bases). There are 17 residues in the CDR3. Germline V gene data show CDR1 as SGHNT and CDR2 as YYREEE (reference sequence). The V and J ends lost 3 bases and 1 base respectively, with 20 bases between them. CDR3 amino acids: CASSSRQQGARSYEQYF. CDR3 in DNA: TGTGCCAGCAGCTCCCGCCAACAGGGCGCCAGATCCTACGAGCAGTACTTC.

The chain is built from TRBV2 and TRBJ2-7; 12 bases fit TRBD2. The J segment lost 7 bases and the V segment lost 6 bases, leaving 13 bases of the junction unmatched. The CDR3 is 16 amino acids. Looked up from germline, CDR1 is SNHLY and CDR2 is FYNNEI. CDR3 sequence: CASRGRLAGVTKEQYF. The CDR3 DNA reads as TGTGCCAGCAGAGGAAGACTAGCGGGAGTCACAAAGGAGCAGTACTTC.

This clone was seen only once. The rearrangement uses TRBV6-5 and TRBJ2-1; 13 bases are a match to TRBD2. The V and J ends lost 5 bases and 14 bases, in that order; junction bases with no gene match: 9. CDR1 is MNHEY, CDR2 SVGAGI, per germline. The CDR3 is made up of 14 amino acids. The CDR3 spells CASSPGLAGVSKFF. The CDR3 region has the DNA TGTGCCAGCAGTCCTGGACTAGCGGGGGTCTCTAAGTTCTTC.

This chain links TRBV20-1 with TRBJ1-2, with D tentatively TRBD1 (5 bases). Germline V gives CDR1 DFQATT, CDR2 SNEGSKA (reference sequence). This CDR3 has 11 residues. V shed 4 bases and J shed 12 bases, with 15 bases lying between them. The CDR3 reads CSATGNGADTF. Here the CDR3 DNA reads TGCAGTGCTACAGGGAATGGGGCGGACACCTTC.

V is TRBV6-5 and J is TRBJ2-2; 8 positions agree with TRBD2. V shed 11 bases and J 1 base; nucleotides not matched to a gene: 3. The CDR3 has 13 residues. Germline CDR1 is MNHEY and CDR2 is SVGAGI. The CDR3: CAPAGENTGELFF. The DNA for the CDR3 is TGTGCCCCAGCGGGAGAGAACACCGGGGAGCTGTTTTTT.

This chain links TRBV5-4 with TRBJ1-3, with D hard to call. V gave up 0 bases and J gave up 0 bases, with 4 bases separating them. Germline V lookup: CDR1 SGHNT, CDR2 YYREEE (reference sequence). This CDR3 has 14 residues. The CDR3 nucleotides are TGTGCCAGCAGCTTGGACTTCTCTGGAAACACCATATATTTT. Amino acids: CASSLDFSGNTIYF.

This chain joins TRBV11-3 and TRBJ2-5, with D perhaps TRBD2 (6 bases). Trimming removed 5 bases at V and 5 bases at J, with 18 bases between. Germline V gives CDR1 SGHNT, CDR2 YENEEA. CDR3 length: 15 amino acids. This CDR3 reads CASSRGGGAGETQYF. CDR3 in DNA: TGTGCCAGCAGCCGCGGTGGAGGGGCTGGGGAGACCCAGTACTTC.

The rearrangement uses TRBV19 and TRBJ2-1, with a weak D call TRBD1 (6 bases). CDR1 LNHDA and CDR2 SQIVND come from the germline V gene (reference sequence). The CDR3 loop spans 14 amino acids. Trimming removed 9 bases at V and 0 bases at J, with 12 bases between. The CDR3 sequence is CASLQGNSYNEQFF. The CDR3 coding sequence is TGTGCCAGCCTACAGGGAAACTCCTACAATGAGCAGTTCTTC. Looking up the rest from reference TRBV19 and TRBJ2-1 gives the full variable domain: DGGITQSPKYLFRKEGQNVTLSCEQNLNHDAMYWYRQDPGQGLRLIYYSQIVNDFQKGDIAEGYSVSREKKESFPLTVTSAQKNPTAFYLCASLQGNSYNEQFFGPGTRLTVL.

The CDR3 loop reads CASSHSTRGGQGAETQYF. The CDR3 region has the DNA TGCGCCAGCAGCCATTCTACCAGGGGAGGCCAAGGGGCAGAGACCCAGTACTTC. The chain carries TRBV4-1 and TRBJ2-5; perhaps D is TRBD1 or TRBD2 (6 bases each). The germline V and J ends were trimmed by 3 bases and 4 bases, with 24 bases remaining between them. The CDR3 extends over 18 amino acids. CDR1 MGHRA and CDR2 YSYEKL come from the germline V gene.

The chain is built from TRBV6-4 and TRBJ1-1; no clear D gene. The V and J ends lost 8 bases and 5 bases respectively, with 15 bases between them. Germline lookup yields CDR1 MRHNA and CDR2 SNTAGT. The CDR3 length is 13 residues. The CDR3 sequence is CASGPFGRTEAFF. CDR3 nucleotides: TGTGCCAGCGGTCCCTTTGGACGAACTGAAGCTTTCTTT.